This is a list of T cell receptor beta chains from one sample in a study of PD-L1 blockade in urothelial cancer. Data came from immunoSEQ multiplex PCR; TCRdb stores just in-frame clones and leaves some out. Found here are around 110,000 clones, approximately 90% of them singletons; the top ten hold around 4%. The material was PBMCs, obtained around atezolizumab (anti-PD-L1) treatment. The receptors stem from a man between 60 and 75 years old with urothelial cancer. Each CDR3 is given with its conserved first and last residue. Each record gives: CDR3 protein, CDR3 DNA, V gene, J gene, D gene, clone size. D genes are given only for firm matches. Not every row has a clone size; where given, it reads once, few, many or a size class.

CAIRESGEGRLNTEAFF	TGTGCCATCAGGGAGTCGGGTGAGGGCAGATTAAACACTGAAGCTTTCTTT	TRBV10-3	TRBJ1-1	-	-
CASSPLAAGATGELFF	TGCGCCAGCAGCCCTTTAGCGGCCGGTGCGACCGGGGAGCTGTTTTTT	TRBV5-1	TRBJ2-2	-	-
CASSHPGQLNTEAFF	TGTGCCAGCAGCCACCCCGGACAGCTGAACACTGAAGCTTTCTTT	TRBV6-6	TRBJ1-1	-	-
CASSLANNEQFF	TGTGCCAGCAGCTTGGCTAACAATGAGCAGTTCTTC	TRBV5-4	TRBJ2-1	-	-
CASSLVGLASQGETQYF	TGCGCCAGCAGCTTGGTGGGACTAGCGTCTCAGGGGGAGACCCAGTACTTC	TRBV5-1	TRBJ2-5	TRBD2	-
CASIPGQGFFYEQYF	TGTGCCAGCATACCGGGACAGGGATTCTTCTACGAGCAGTACTTC	TRBV6-6	TRBJ2-7	TRBD1	-
CASTGMAEAFF	TGTGCCAGCACGGGGATGGCTGAAGCTTTCTTT	TRBV6-5	TRBJ1-1	-	-
CASSAGAPYQPQHF	TGTGCCAGTAGCGCTGGGGCTCCCTATCAGCCCCAGCATTTT	TRBV19	TRBJ1-5	-	few
CAWSVRVNQPQHF	TGTGCCTGGAGTGTACGGGTAAATCAGCCCCAGCATTTT	TRBV30	TRBJ1-5	-	once
CASSPLAGGAYEQYF	TGTGCCAGCAGCCCCCTAGCGGGGGGCGCCTACGAGCAGTACTTC	TRBV27	TRBJ2-7	TRBD2	few
CAVRRMSGNYGYTF	TGTGCCGTCAGGAGGATGTCGGGAAACTATGGCTACACCTTC	TRBV6-5	TRBJ1-2	-	-
CASSPGGDLYEQYF	TGCGCCAGCAGTCCTGGCGGGGATCTCTACGAGCAGTACTTC	TRBV10-1	TRBJ2-7	-	-
CASSQTRRTYEQYF	TGTGCCAGCAGTCAAACTCGCCGAACCTACGAGCAGTACTTC	TRBV7-3	TRBJ2-7	-	-
CASSFIAGDEQYF	TGTGCCAGCAGCTTCATAGCGGGGGACGAGCAGTACTTC	TRBV9	TRBJ2-7	TRBD2	-
CASRLDRRNEQFF	TGTGCCAGCAGGCTGGACAGGAGGAATGAGCAGTTCTTC	TRBV6-1	TRBJ2-1	TRBD1	-
CASNRPGGTGELFF	TGCGCCAGCAACCGGCCCGGGGGAACCGGGGAGCTGTTTTTT	TRBV5-1	TRBJ2-2	-	-
CASSWWLGTSGGKAYNEQFF	TGTGCCAGCAGCTGGTGGCTTGGGACTAGCGGGGGAAAGGCCTACAATGAGCAGTTCTTC	TRBV5-8	TRBJ2-1	TRBD2	-
CASSLALAGEQETQYF	TGCGCCAGCAGCTTGGCCCTAGCGGGAGAGCAAGAGACCCAGTACTTC	TRBV5-1	TRBJ2-5	TRBD2	once
CASSPDLTSGEQYF	TGTGCCAGCAGTCCAGATCTGACTAGCGGAGAGCAGTACTTC	TRBV28	TRBJ2-7	TRBD2	-
CASRPSAVSSQFF	TGTGCCAGCAGACCTAGCGCCGTCTCAAGCCAGTTCTTC	TRBV6-4	TRBJ2-1	-	-
CASSLGPPGSSYEQYF	TGTGCCAGCAGCTTGGGGCCCCCCGGGAGCTCCTACGAGCAGTACTTC	TRBV7-2	TRBJ2-7	-	-
CASSLGRGVREETQYF	TGTGCCAGCAGCTTAGGACGGGGAGTAAGGGAAGAGACCCAGTACTTC	TRBV7-9	TRBJ2-5	-	few
CASSITGNTEAFF	TGTGCCAGTAGTATCACAGGGAACACTGAAGCTTTCTTT	TRBV19	TRBJ1-1	-	-
CASSTTGVGGELFF	TGTGCCAGTAGTACGACAGGGGTTGGCGGGGAGCTGTTTTTT	TRBV19	TRBJ2-2	TRBD1	few
CASSRQGALGNTIYF	TGCGCCAGCAGTCGACAGGGGGCGCTGGGAAACACCATATATTTT	TRBV10-2	TRBJ1-3	TRBD1	-
CASSLGSSEGLLFF	TGCGCCAGCAGCTTGGGTTCCTCAGAGGGCCTACTGTTTTTT	TRBV5-1	TRBJ1-4	-	-
CASSVEPSGANVLTF	TGTGCCAGCAGCGTAGAGCCCTCTGGGGCCAACGTCCTGACTTTC	TRBV9	TRBJ2-6	-	-
CASSEGDRAYNEQFF	TGTGCCAGCAGCGAGGGGGACAGGGCTTACAATGAGCAGTTCTTC	TRBV21-1	TRBJ2-1	-	-
CASSADRGLNTEAFF	TGTGCCAGCAGTGCGGACAGGGGTCTGAACACTGAAGCTTTCTTT	TRBV27	TRBJ1-1	TRBD1	-
CASSSHTSSYNEQFF	TGTGCCAGCAGTTCACATACTAGCTCCTACAATGAGCAGTTCTTC	TRBV6-5	TRBJ2-1	-	-
CASWASEQYF	TGTGCCAGCTGGGCATCCGAGCAGTACTTC	TRBV2	TRBJ2-7	-	-
CASSVGQGSAYEQYF	TGTGCCAGCAGCGTAGGTCAGGGGAGTGCCTACGAGCAGTACTTC	TRBV9	TRBJ2-7	-	-
CASRQGYNQPQHF	TGTGCCAGCAGACAGGGTTACAATCAGCCCCAGCATTTT	TRBV6-5	TRBJ1-5	-	-
CASSRQPSTGGTGELFF	TGTGCCAGCAGCCGCCAACCATCGACAGGGGGCACCGGGGAGCTGTTTTTT	TRBV7-3	TRBJ2-2	TRBD1	-
CASSLVSSGGPYTGELFF	TGCGCCAGCAGCTTGGTTTCTAGCGGGGGGCCCTACACCGGGGAGCTGTTTTTT	TRBV5-1	TRBJ2-2	TRBD2	-
CASSEASGGTEAFF	TGTGCCAGCAGTGAAGCGAGTGGTGGTACTGAAGCTTTCTTT	TRBV6-1	TRBJ1-1	-	-
CASSYSYEQYF	TGTGCCAGCAGTTACTCCTACGAGCAGTACTTC	TRBV2	TRBJ2-7	-	few
CASSGDTNQPQHF	TGTGCCAGCAGCGGAGACACTAATCAGCCCCAGCATTTT	TRBV9	TRBJ1-5	-	-
CASSEGRLGQPQHF	TGTGCCAGCAGTGAGGGCAGGCTGGGCCAGCCCCAGCATTTT	TRBV2	TRBJ1-5	-	-
CASSLGFAVSSTDTQYF	TGCGCCAGCAGCCTGGGGTTTGCGGTTTCTAGCACAGATACGCAGTATTTT	TRBV5-1	TRBJ2-3	-	-
CASSSDYTDTQYF	TGTGCCAGCAGCAGCGACTACACAGATACGCAGTATTTT	TRBV7-2	TRBJ2-3	-	-
CASSWGTAYDYTF	TGTGCCAGCAGCTGGGGGACAGCCTATGACTACACCTTC	TRBV28	TRBJ1-2	TRBD1	once
CAWSVRGTGSHGYTF	TGTGCCTGGAGTGTACGCGGGACAGGGTCTCATGGCTACACCTTC	TRBV30	TRBJ1-2	TRBD1	-
CASSYQRVSNNEQFF	TGCGCCAGCAGCTACCAGCGGGTCAGCAACAATGAGCAGTTCTTC	TRBV5-1	TRBJ2-1	-	-
CASSRGLAGVDEQFF	TGTGCCAGCAGCCGGGGACTAGCGGGTGTAGATGAGCAGTTCTTC	TRBV6-5	TRBJ2-1	TRBD2	-
CASSGQVATDTQYF	TGCGCCAGCAGTGGACAGGTGGCCACAGATACGCAGTATTTT	TRBV10-1	TRBJ2-3	-	-
CASSKCLAGSSYEQYF	TGTGCCAGCAGCAAATGTCTAGCGGGATCATCCTACGAGCAGTACTTC	TRBV21-1	TRBJ2-7	-	-
CASSVDPGARGEAFF	TGTGCCAGCAGCGTAGATCCAGGGGCGCGAGGTGAAGCTTTCTTT	TRBV9	TRBJ1-1	-	-
CASSVAAGGTGNTEAFF	TGTGCCAGCAGCGTAGCCGCTGGGGGGACAGGGAACACTGAAGCTTTCTTT	TRBV9	TRBJ1-1	TRBD1	-
CASSSYSEQFF	TGTGCCAGCAGCTCCTATTCTGAGCAGTTCTTC	TRBV7-2	TRBJ2-1	-	-
CASSTTGGYEQYF	TGTGCCAGCAGTACCACAGGGGGCTACGAGCAGTACTTC	TRBV6-5	TRBJ2-7	TRBD1	-
CASSLEGAGGNTEAFF	TGCGCCAGCAGCTTGGAGGGTGCAGGGGGGAACACTGAAGCTTTCTTT	TRBV5-1	TRBJ1-1	TRBD1	-
CASSPSGGGSYEQFF	TGTGCCAGCAGCCCTAGCGGGGGGGGATCATATGAGCAGTTCTTC	TRBV5-4	TRBJ2-1	TRBD2	once
CASSRASSNQPQHF	TGTGCCAGCAGCAGGGCGTCTAGCAATCAGCCCCAGCATTTT	TRBV6-1	TRBJ1-5	-	-
CASSLGQWETQYF	TGTGCCAGCAGCTTGGGGCAGTGGGAGACCCAGTACTTC	TRBV7-9	TRBJ2-5	-	-